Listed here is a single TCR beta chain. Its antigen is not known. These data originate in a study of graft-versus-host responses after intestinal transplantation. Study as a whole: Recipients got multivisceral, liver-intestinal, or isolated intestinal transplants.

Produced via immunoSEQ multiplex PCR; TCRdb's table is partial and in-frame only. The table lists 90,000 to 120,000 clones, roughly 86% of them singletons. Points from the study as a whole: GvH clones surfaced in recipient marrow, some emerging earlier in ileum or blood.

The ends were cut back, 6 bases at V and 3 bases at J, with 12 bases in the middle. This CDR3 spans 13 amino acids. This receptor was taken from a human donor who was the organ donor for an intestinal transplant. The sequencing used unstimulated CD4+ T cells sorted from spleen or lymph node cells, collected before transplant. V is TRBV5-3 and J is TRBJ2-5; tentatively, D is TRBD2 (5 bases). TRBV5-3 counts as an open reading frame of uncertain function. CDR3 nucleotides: TGTGCCAGAACTGGCGGGCCCGAAGAGACCCAGTACTTC. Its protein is CARTGGPEETQYF.